The 20 T cell receptor beta chains given below trace back to one sample, sequenced in a study of beta chain features in type 1 diabetes (dated by TCRdb to about 2018). Preparation of the library involved the immunoSEQ multiplex PCR assay. The High Capacity cDNA Reverse Transcription Kit was used to reverse transcribe all of the isolated RNA, meaning that expressed TCRB transcripts were what got sequenced. TCRdb took this table from immuneACCESS and kept in-frame rearrangements with V and J called. Such tables lack part of the clones; where checked against another copy, unresolved V genes explain under half of the gap, and the rest is unexplained. The sample table lists some 200,000 clones, under 13% of them with a count of one. The top ten constitute over 1% of the sample. The source material was central memory CD4+ T cells from blood. These receptors were taken from a man aged 18-30 years in good health.

V usage is TRBV11-2 and J usage is TRBJ2-2; the match to TRBD2 covers 7 bases. This CDR3 has 14 amino acids. The junction had 4 bases not matched to a gene; V was cut back by 3 bases and J by 6 bases. Germline CDR1 and CDR2: SGHAT and FQNNGV. The DNA for the CDR3 is TGTGCCAGCAGCTTGACTAGCCTGGCCGGGGAGCTGTTTTTT. Its translation is CASSLTSLAGELFF. Using reference TRBV11-2 and TRBJ2-2 for the parts outside the CDR3, the full variable domain is EAGVAQSPRYKIIEKRQSVAFWCNPISGHATLYWYQQILGQGPKLLIQFQNNGVVDDSQLPKDRFSAERLKGVDSTLKIQPAKLEDSAVYLCASSLTSLAGELFFGEGSRLTVL.

V gene TRBV6-6 combines with J gene TRBJ1-2; no clear D. The CDR3 consists of 10 residues. Germline CDR1 and CDR2: MNHNY and SVGAGI (reference sequence). V gave up 7 bases and J gave up 2 bases, with 2 bases separating them. The CDR3 DNA follows: TGTGCCAGCACGAACTATGGCTACACCTTC. Translated, it gives CASTNYGYTF.

This clone was seen many times. The chain combines TRBV7-6 with TRBJ2-1; TRBD1 aligns across 8 bases. Germline V gives CDR1 SGHVS, CDR2 FNYEAQ. The CDR3 totals 17 residues. V lost 1 base and J lost 4; bases outside the gene matches: 9. The CDR3 DNA is TGTGCCAGCAGCTTAGGGACTCCGGGACAGGTATACAATGAGCAGTTCTTC. It specifies CASSLGTPGQVYNEQFF.

This clone was detected a few times. This chain connects TRBV6-6 to TRBJ2-7; TRBD2 might be the D (6 bases). The CDR3 is made up of 14 amino acids. Germline CDR1 and CDR2: MNHNY and SVGAGI (reference sequence). The ends were cut back, 6 bases at V and 2 bases at J, with 14 bases in the middle. The CDR3 here is CASRESGPAYEQYF. CDR3 bases: TGTGCCAGCAGAGAGAGCGGGCCCGCCTACGAGCAGTACTTC.

CDR3 nucleotides: TGTGCCAGCAGCCTGGACAGGGGAGAGGGTCAGCCCCAGCATTTT. Translation: CASSLDRGEGQPQHF. The V call is TRBV5-4, the J call TRBJ1-5; 9 nucleotides align to TRBD1. J lost 6 bases, V lost 4 bases, and 8 bases had no gene match. Per germline, CDR1 SGHNT and CDR2 YYREEE (reference sequence). This CDR3 contains 15 residues.

This clone was counted a few times. The genes are TRBV7-3 and TRBJ2-2; 9 bases match TRBD1. CDR1 SGHTA and CDR2 FQGTGA come from the germline V gene. The CDR3 extends over 17 amino acids. The J segment lost 5 bases and the V segment lost 4 bases, leaving 11 bases of the junction unmatched. The CDR3 DNA follows: TGTGCCAGCAGCTCAGCCCCCGGGACAGGGAGTACCGGGGAGCTGTTTTTT. Amino acid sequence: CASSSAPGTGSTGELFF.

The rearrangement uses TRBV25-1 and TRBJ1-3, with D hard to call. The germline V gene encodes CDR1 MGHDK and CDR2 SYGVNS. The CDR3 covers 14 residues. V lost 5 bases to trimming and J lost 0 bases, with 8 bases between them. CDR3 sequence (DNA): TGTGCCAGCAGTCCCAGGTCCTCTGGAAACACCATATATTTT. Its protein product is CASSPRSSGNTIYF.

The chain is built from TRBV19 and TRBJ1-2, with 8 positions matching TRBD1. This CDR3 has 15 amino acids. Germline V lookup: CDR1 LNHDA, CDR2 SQIVND (reference sequence). Germline trimming cut 3 bases from V and 4 bases from J; bases unmatched to any gene: 7. CDR3 nucleotide sequence: TGTGCCAGTAGTATCTGGGGACAGGATTCCTATGGCTACACCTTC. Encoded protein: CASSIWGQDSYGYTF.

This clone was counted a few times. The rearrangement uses TRBV29-1 and TRBJ1-5; no definite D call. The CDR3 spans 15 residues. Deletions cut 5 bases from V and 6 bases from J, with 20 bases between. The germline CDR1 and CDR2 sequences are SQVTM and ANQGSEA. The CDR3 region is CSVSSGWGMGQPQHF. The CDR3 region has the DNA TGCAGCGTTTCCAGTGGGTGGGGTATGGGTCAGCCCCAGCATTTT.

This clone came up a few times. The chain recombines TRBV19 with TRBJ2-2; D might be TRBD1 (5 bases). V was pared by 9 bases and J by 1 base, with 12 bases between. The CDR3 consists of 14 residues. Germline V gives CDR1 LNHDA, CDR2 SQIVND (reference sequence). This chain's CDR3 is CASRSQGNTGELFF. The CDR3 DNA sequence: TGTGCCAGCCGATCTCAGGGGAACACCGGGGAGCTGTTTTTT.

The rearrangement uses TRBV7-3 and TRBJ2-2; TRBD1 aligns across 7 bases. This CDR3 comprises 13 residues. Germline-derived CDR1 and CDR2 are SGHTA and FQGTGA. The CDR3 DNA reads TGTGCAATAGACAGGGAATTGGCCGGGGAGCTGTTTTTT. As protein: CAIDRELAGELFF.

This clone appeared a few times. A much larger clonotype is one base distant, so this may be a read error. The genes are TRBV7-6 and TRBJ1-2; 9 bases line up with TRBD1. J gave up 2 bases and V 6 bases, and 4 bases lay outside the gene matches. The V gene's germline CDR1 is SGHVS and CDR2 FNYEAQ. CDR3 length equals 14 residues. Written as DNA, the CDR3 is TGTGCCAGCAGTCCGGGACAGGGAAACTATGGCTACACCTTC. Encoded protein: CASSPGQGNYGYTF.

Worth noting for this clone: This CDR3 is also generated by other DNA sequences in the sample. The rearrangement links TRBV4-3 to TRBJ2-5, with TRBD2 identical over 15 bases. Germline V gene sequence: CDR1 LGHNA, CDR2 YSLEER. J gave up 4 bases and V 0 bases, and 3 bases lay outside the gene matches. The CDR3 spans 17 residues. This chain's CDR3 is CASSQDRGLAGGETQYF. The DNA for the CDR3 is TGCGCCAGCAGCCAAGATCGGGGACTAGCGGGAGGAGAGACCCAGTACTTC.

The chain has TRBV5-6 and TRBJ2-1; 8 bases fit TRBD2. Germline CDR1 and CDR2: SGHDT and YYEEEE. The CDR3 length is 16 residues. Trimming removed 0 bases from V and 3 bases from J; junction bases left unmatched: 5. CDR3 residues: CASSLAALADYNEQFF. The CDR3, as DNA: TGTGCCAGCAGCTTGGCCGCACTAGCGGACTACAATGAGCAGTTCTTC.

This chain links TRBV7-2 with TRBJ2-1; possibly TRBD1 for D (6 bases). From germline, CDR1 is SGHTA and CDR2 FQGNSA. The CDR3 is made up of 14 amino acids. The V end lost 5 bases, the J end lost 1 base, and 9 bases lay between the germline ends. The CDR3 DNA is TGTGCCAGCAGCGCACAGGGATCCTACAATGAGCAGTTCTTC. Encoded protein: CASSAQGSYNEQFF.

V and J are TRBV15 and TRBJ2-1, with 9 bases identical to TRBD2. Trimming cost V 1 base and J 9 bases; bases outside gene matches: 10. Germline V gene data show CDR1 as LNHNV and CDR2 as YYDKDF (reference sequence). The CDR3 has 16 residues. CDR3 loop: CATSRAVSGSPLEQFF. The CDR3 coding sequence is TGTGCCACCAGCAGAGCGGTTAGCGGGAGTCCTCTTGAGCAGTTCTTC.

As concerns this clone: A far larger clone lies a single base away; this is likely a read error. This sequence joins TRBV7-2 and TRBJ2-5; no definite D call. The CDR3 extends over 11 amino acids. CDR1 and CDR2 (germline): SGHTA, FQGNSA. V was shortened by 5 bases and J by 2 bases, with 3 bases between the two germline ends. The CDR3 region has the DNA TGTGCCAGCAGCGAACAAGAGACCCAGTACTTC. Translated, it gives CASSEQETQYF. The variable domain in full, completed from reference TRBV7-2 and TRBJ2-5, reads GAGVSQSPSNKVTEKGKDVELRCDPISGHTALYWYRQSLGQGLEFLIYFQGNSAPDKSGLPSDRFSAERTGGSVSTLTIQRTQQEDSAVYLCASSEQETQYFGPGTRLLVL.

The chain recombines TRBV4-3 with TRBJ2-2; 8 bases map to TRBD2. CDR3 size: 16 residues. Germline V CDR1 and CDR2: LGHNA, YSLEER. The junction had 6 bases not matched to a gene; V was cut back by 4 bases and J by 2 bases. The CDR3 coding sequence is TGCGCCAGCAGCCCCCAGGTAGCGGGAAACACCGGGGAGCTGTTTTTT. This translates into CASSPQVAGNTGELFF.

J is TRBJ1-4 and V is TRBV11-2, with D maybe TRBD1 (5 bases). Germline CDR1 SGHAT, CDR2 FQNNGV. V was pared by 1 base and J by 5 bases, with 11 bases between. The CDR3 has 15 amino acids. CDR3 in DNA: TGTGCCAGCAGCTTAGGGGGAGGGGAAAATGAAAAACTGTTTTTT. Translation gives CASSLGGGENEKLFF.

The J gene is TRBJ1-4, the V gene TRBV15, with D hard to call. This CDR3 contains 13 residues. V was cut by 0 bases and J by 3 bases, with 2 bases left in between. Germline lookup yields CDR1 LNHNV and CDR2 YYDKDF (reference sequence). CDR3 protein: CATSRDPNEKLFF. The DNA for the CDR3 is TGTGCCACCAGCAGAGATCCTAATGAAAAACTGTTTTTT. The variable domain in full, with the rest retrieved from reference TRBV15 and TRBJ1-4, is DAMVIQNPRYQVTQFGKPVTLSCSQTLNHNVMYWYQQKSSQAPKLLFHYYDKDFNNEADTPDNFQSRRPNTSFCFLDIRSPGLGDTAMYLCATSRDPNEKLFFGSGTQLSVL.